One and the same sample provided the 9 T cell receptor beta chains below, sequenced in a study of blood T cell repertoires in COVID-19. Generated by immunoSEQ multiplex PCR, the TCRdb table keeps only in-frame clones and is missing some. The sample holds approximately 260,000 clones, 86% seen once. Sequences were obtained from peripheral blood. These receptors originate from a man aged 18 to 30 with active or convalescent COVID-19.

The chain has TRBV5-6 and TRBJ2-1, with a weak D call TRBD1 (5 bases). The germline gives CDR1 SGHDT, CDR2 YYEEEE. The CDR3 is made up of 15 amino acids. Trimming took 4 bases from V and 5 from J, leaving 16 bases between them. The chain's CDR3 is CASSPQGIQHNEQFF. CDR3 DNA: TGTGCCAGCAGCCCGCAGGGAATACAGCACAATGAGCAGTTCTTC.

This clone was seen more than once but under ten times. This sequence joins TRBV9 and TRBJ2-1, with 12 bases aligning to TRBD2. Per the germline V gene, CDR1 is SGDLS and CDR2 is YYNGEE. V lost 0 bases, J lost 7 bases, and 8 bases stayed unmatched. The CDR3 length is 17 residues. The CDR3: CASSVAPLAGGVNEQFF. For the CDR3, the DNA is TGTGCCAGCAGCGTAGCGCCCCTAGCGGGGGGGGTTAATGAGCAGTTCTTC.

This CDR3 is CASSSGGEQPQHF. The CDR3 bases are TGTGCCAGCAGCTCCGGGGGGGAGCAGCCCCAGCATTTT. The chain combines TRBV13 with TRBJ1-5; possible D gene TRBD1, 5 bases. Trimming left V 4 bases short and J 7 bases short, with 11 bases between. Germline-derived CDR1 and CDR2 are PRHDT and FYEKMQ (reference sequence). This CDR3 has 13 amino acids. The whole variable domain, filled in from reference TRBV13 and TRBJ1-5, reads AAGVIQSPRHLIKEKRETATLKCYPIPRHDTVYWYQQGPGQDPQFLISFYEKMQSDKGSIPDRFSAQQFSDYHSELNMSSLELGDSALYFCASSSGGEQPQHFGDGTRLSIL.

The CDR3 nucleotides read TGTGCCAGCACCCCGTGGGACGGGGGGGGAAAGTTCTTC. It is translated as CASTPWDGGGKFF. The chain combines TRBV12-3 or TRBV12-4 with TRBJ2-1; 8 bases are shared with TRBD2. The CDR3 loop spans 13 amino acids. V was pared by 7 bases and J by 14 bases, with 13 bases of the junction left unmatched.

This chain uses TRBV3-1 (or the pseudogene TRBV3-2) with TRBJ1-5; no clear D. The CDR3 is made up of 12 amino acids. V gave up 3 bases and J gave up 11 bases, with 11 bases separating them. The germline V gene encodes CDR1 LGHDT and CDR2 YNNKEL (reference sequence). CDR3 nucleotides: TGTGCCAGCAGCCACACCGAGGGATCCCAGCATTTT. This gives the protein CASSHTEGSQHF.

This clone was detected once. The CDR3 sequence is CASSPSRTGELFF. In DNA, the CDR3 is TGTGCCAGCAGCCCTTCCAGGACCGGGGAGCTGTTTTTT. The chain is built from TRBV11-3 and TRBJ2-2; D gene unclear. Trimming took off 5 bases at V and 5 bases at J, with 9 bases between the two ends. This CDR3 is built from 13 residues. The V gene's germline CDR1 is SGHNT and CDR2 YENEEA.

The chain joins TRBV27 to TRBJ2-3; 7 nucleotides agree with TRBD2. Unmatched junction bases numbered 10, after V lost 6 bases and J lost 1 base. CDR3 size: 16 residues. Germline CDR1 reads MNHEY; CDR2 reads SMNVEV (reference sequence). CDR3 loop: CASREKGGPRTDTQYF. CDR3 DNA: TGTGCCAGCAGAGAAAAGGGAGGGCCTCGCACAGATACGCAGTATTTT.

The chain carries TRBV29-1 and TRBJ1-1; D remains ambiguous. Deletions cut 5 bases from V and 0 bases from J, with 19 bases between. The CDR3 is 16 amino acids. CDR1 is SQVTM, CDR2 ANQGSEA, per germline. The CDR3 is CSVTPPGLDLNTEAFF. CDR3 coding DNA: TGCAGCGTTACCCCTCCTGGTTTAGACTTGAACACTGAAGCTTTCTTT. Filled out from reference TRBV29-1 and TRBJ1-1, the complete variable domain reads SAVISQKPSRDICQRGTSLTIQCQVDSQVTMMFWYRQQPGQSLTLIATANQGSEATYESGFVIDKFPISRPNLTFSTLTVSNMSPEDSSIYLCSVTPPGLDLNTEAFFGQGTRLTVV.

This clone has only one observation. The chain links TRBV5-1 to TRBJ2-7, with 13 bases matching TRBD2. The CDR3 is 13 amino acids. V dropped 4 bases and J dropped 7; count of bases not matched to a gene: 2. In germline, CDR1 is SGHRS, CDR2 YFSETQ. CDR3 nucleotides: TGCGCCAGCAGCACGGGACTAGCGGGAGAGCAGTACTTC. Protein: CASSTGLAGEQYF.